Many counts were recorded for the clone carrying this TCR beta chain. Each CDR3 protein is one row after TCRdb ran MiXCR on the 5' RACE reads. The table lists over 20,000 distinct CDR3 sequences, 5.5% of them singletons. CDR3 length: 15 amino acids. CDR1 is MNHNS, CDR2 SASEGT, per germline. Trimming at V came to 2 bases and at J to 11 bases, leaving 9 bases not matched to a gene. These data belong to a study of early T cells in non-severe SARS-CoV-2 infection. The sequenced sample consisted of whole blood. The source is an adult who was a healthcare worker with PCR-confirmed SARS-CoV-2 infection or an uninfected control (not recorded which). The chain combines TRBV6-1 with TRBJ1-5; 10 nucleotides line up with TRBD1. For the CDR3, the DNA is TGTGCCAGCAGTGAAAGCTGGACAGGGGGTAAGTCCCAGCATTTT. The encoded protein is CASSESWTGGKSQHF.